Following are 20 T cell receptor beta chains from one sample sequenced in a study of blood T cell repertoires in COVID-19. The data were produced by immunoSEQ multiplex PCR, yet TCRdb's version contains in-frame clones alone and is incomplete. Of about half a million clones listed, around 85% were seen once; the top ten hold 3% to 4%. Sequencing was performed on peripheral blood. The receptors were sampled from a human donor in a cohort sampled during active COVID-19.

J is TRBJ2-7 and V is TRBV19, with TRBD2 as a possible D gene (6 bases). V lost 4 bases and J 3 bases, leaving 19 bases between the germline ends. There are 16 residues in the CDR3. Germline CDR1 and CDR2: LNHDA and SQIVND (reference sequence). The CDR3, as DNA: TGTGCCAGTAGTACTTGGGGTAGCGGAATCAACTACGAGCAGTACTTC. It is translated as CASSTWGSGINYEQYF.

The chain carries TRBV10-3 and TRBJ2-3, with D maybe TRBD2 (6 bases). CDR3 length: 16 amino acids. From germline, CDR1 is ENHRY and CDR2 SYGVKD. Trimming cost V 6 bases and J 0 bases, with 16 bases left between them. The CDR3, as DNA: TGTGCCATCAGGCAGGGTTCCGGAGGGAGCACAGATACGCAGTATTTT. It codes for CAIRQGSGGSTDTQYF.

This chain links TRBV5-1 with TRBJ2-3; 7 bases map to TRBD2. Unmatched junction bases numbered 4, after V lost 3 bases and J lost 0 bases. CDR1 and CDR2 (germline): SGHRS, YFSETQ. The CDR3 contains 15 residues. The CDR3 protein is CASSSGTTSTDTQYF. CDR3 coding DNA: TGCGCCAGCAGCTCCGGGACTACTAGCACAGATACGCAGTATTTT.

This rearrangement joins TRBV20-1 to TRBJ1-2, with no clear D. Trimming took off 6 bases at V and 8 bases at J, with 13 bases between the two ends. There are 11 residues in the CDR3. Germline V gene data show CDR1 as DFQATT and CDR2 as SNEGSKA (reference sequence). CDR3 bases: TGCAGTGCACTTGAGGGCCGGGGCTACACCTTC. Protein product: CSALEGRGYTF.

This chain uses TRBV27 with TRBJ2-7; D remains ambiguous. This CDR3 has 13 residues. V was trimmed by 6 bases and J by 2 bases, leaving 11 bases between them. Germline V gives CDR1 MNHEY, CDR2 SMNVEV (reference sequence). CDR3 nucleotides: TGTGCCAGCAGGGAGTCTGCTACCTACGAGCAGTACTTC. It encodes CASRESATYEQYF.

The J gene is TRBJ1-5, the V gene TRBV19; 8 positions match TRBD1. V lost 2 bases, J lost 6 bases, and 6 bases stayed unmatched. CDR1 is LNHDA, CDR2 SQIVND, per germline (reference sequence). The CDR3 consists of 15 residues. CDR3 DNA sequence: TGTGCCAGTAGTATACCTTGGACAGGGCGTCAGCCCCAGCATTTT. Translated: CASSIPWTGRQPQHF.

The chain uses TRBV4-2 and TRBJ2-7, with TRBD2 matching 7 bases. V gave up 0 bases and J gave up 4 bases; unmatched junction bases: 9. Germline CDR1 reads LGHNA; CDR2 reads YNFKEQ. There are 16 residues in the CDR3. The CDR3 DNA sequence: TGTGCCAGCAGCCAAGATTACGCTGCGGGAGTATACGAGCAGTACTTC. Residues: CASSQDYAAGVYEQYF.

The chain is built from TRBV6-2 or TRBV6-3 and TRBJ2-2, with 10 bases lining up with TRBD1. This CDR3 has 16 amino acids. J was trimmed by 1 base and V by 4 bases; bases with no gene match: 3. Germline V gene data show CDR1 as MNHEY and CDR2 as SVGEGT. CDR3 sequence (DNA): TGTGCCAGCAGTTCCAGGGACAGGGGGAACACCGGGGAGCTGTTTTTT. Translating gives CASSSRDRGNTGELFF.

The chain joins TRBV11-1 to TRBJ2-7; maybe TRBD2 (5 bases). Trimming shortened V by 6 bases and J by 2 bases, and 14 bases separated the two germline ends. The CDR3 loop spans 14 amino acids. Germline lookup yields CDR1 SGHAT and CDR2 FQDESV (reference sequence). CDR3 nucleotide sequence: TGTGCCAGCAGTTCTAGCTTGACCACCTACGAGCAGTACTTC. It yields the protein CASSSSLTTYEQYF.

The chain carries TRBV19 and TRBJ2-7; 10 bases are a match to TRBD2. This CDR3 region has 14 residues. V lost 3 bases to trimming and J lost 3 bases; unmatched junction nucleotides: 2. Germline-derived CDR1 and CDR2 are LNHDA and SQIVND (reference sequence). The CDR3 bases are TGTGCCAGTAGTATGGGGACTAGCGTCTACGAGCAGTACTTC. Amino acids: CASSMGTSVYEQYF.

This clone was observed a few times. The genes are TRBV28 and TRBJ2-2; no firm D call. This CDR3 is 14 amino acids long. V lost 8 bases to trimming and J lost 1 base, with 11 bases between them. Germline-derived CDR1 and CDR2 are MDHEN and SYDVKM. The CDR3 region is CASFRTQNTGELFF. In DNA form, the CDR3 reads TGTGCCAGCTTTAGAACCCAGAACACCGGGGAGCTGTTTTTT. The whole variable domain, remainder taken from reference TRBV28 and TRBJ2-2, is DVKVTQSSRYLVKRTGEKVFLECVQDMDHENMFWYRQDPGLGLRLIYFSYDVKMKEKGDIPEGYSVSREKKERFSLILESASTNQTSMYLCASFRTQNTGELFFGEGSRLTVL.

The chain combines TRBV5-1 with TRBJ2-1, with D tentatively TRBD2 (6 bases). V lost 0 bases and J lost 3, with 13 bases in between. CDR3 size: 16 residues. The germline V gene encodes CDR1 SGHRS and CDR2 YFSETQ. The CDR3 sequence: CASSLDGTARYNEQFF. Written as DNA, the CDR3 is TGCGCCAGCAGCTTGGATGGGACTGCTCGCTACAATGAGCAGTTCTTC.

This rearrangement joins TRBV6-4 to TRBJ1-5; weak D call: TRBD1 (6 bases). The CDR3 is made up of 13 amino acids. CDR1 is MRHNA, CDR2 SNTAGT, per germline. V was trimmed by 4 bases and J by 7 bases, leaving 11 bases between them. CDR3 residues: CASSVIQGQPQHF. As DNA, the CDR3 is TGTGCCAGCAGTGTAATACAGGGCCAGCCCCAGCATTTT.

The rearrangement uses TRBV9 and TRBJ2-1; 8 bases map to TRBD2. CDR1 is SGDLS, CDR2 YYNGEE, per germline. This CDR3 has 14 residues. Trimming removed 0 bases from V and 8 bases from J; junction bases left unmatched: 4. As DNA, the CDR3 is TGTGCCAGCAGCGTAGCAGGACTAGCCGATGAGCAGTTCTTC. Its protein is CASSVAGLADEQFF.

V is TRBV20-1 and J is TRBJ2-2, with D uncertain. V lost 4 bases to trimming and J lost 3 bases, with 3 bases between them. This CDR3 has 11 residues. Germline assignment: CDR1 DFQATT and CDR2 SNEGSKA (reference sequence). This CDR3 is CSATDTGELFF. Here the CDR3 DNA reads TGCAGTGCTACCGACACCGGGGAGCTGTTTTTT.

This chain joins TRBV7-2 and TRBJ1-1; a possible D gene is TRBD1 (6 bases). The length of the CDR3 is 15 residues. V was shortened by 1 base and J by 5 bases, with 14 bases between the two germline ends. Germline V gives CDR1 SGHTA, CDR2 FQGNSA. The CDR3 DNA reads as TGTGCCAGCAGCTTAGTCGGCAGGGGATATACTGAAGCTTTCTTT. Translated: CASSLVGRGYTEAFF.

V gene TRBV7-9 combines with J gene TRBJ1-2; possible D gene TRBD1, 5 bases. V was trimmed by 5 bases and J by 4 bases, leaving 11 bases between them. The CDR3 contains 13 residues. Germline CDR1 is SEHNR and CDR2 is FQNEAQ (reference sequence). In DNA, the CDR3 is TGTGCCAGCAGCCCTCACGGGGGCTATGGCTACACCTTC. Its translation: CASSPHGGYGYTF.

This clone was detected once. The V call is TRBV19, the J call TRBJ2-2, with 8 bases identical to TRBD2. V lost 0 bases, J lost 4 bases, and 1 base stayed unmatched. The CDR3 runs 15 residues. Germline V lookup: CDR1 LNHDA, CDR2 SQIVND (reference sequence). The CDR3 here is CASSIDGRATGELFF. The CDR3 coding sequence is TGTGCCAGTAGTATAGACGGGAGGGCCACCGGGGAGCTGTTTTTT.

This clone was detected once. The rearrangement joins TRBV29-1 to TRBJ2-2; D may be TRBD2 (7 bases). The V end lost 7 bases, the J end lost 7 bases, and 13 bases lay between the germline ends. There are 12 residues in the CDR3. Germline V gene data show CDR1 as SQVTM and CDR2 as ANQGSEA. The CDR3 protein is CSAPGEGGELFF. CDR3 nucleotide sequence: TGCAGCGCCCCAGGGGAGGGCGGGGAGCTGTTTTTT.

The chain has TRBV28 and TRBJ1-2, with D possibly TRBD1 on 6 matching bases. Trimming took off 7 bases at V and 7 bases at J, with 16 bases between the two ends. This CDR3 spans 13 amino acids. CDR1 and CDR2 from the germline V gene are MDHEN and SYDVKM. CDR3 nucleotide sequence: TGTGCCAGCACCGCCGACAGGTGGAGTGGCTACACCTTC. This translates into CASTADRWSGYTF.